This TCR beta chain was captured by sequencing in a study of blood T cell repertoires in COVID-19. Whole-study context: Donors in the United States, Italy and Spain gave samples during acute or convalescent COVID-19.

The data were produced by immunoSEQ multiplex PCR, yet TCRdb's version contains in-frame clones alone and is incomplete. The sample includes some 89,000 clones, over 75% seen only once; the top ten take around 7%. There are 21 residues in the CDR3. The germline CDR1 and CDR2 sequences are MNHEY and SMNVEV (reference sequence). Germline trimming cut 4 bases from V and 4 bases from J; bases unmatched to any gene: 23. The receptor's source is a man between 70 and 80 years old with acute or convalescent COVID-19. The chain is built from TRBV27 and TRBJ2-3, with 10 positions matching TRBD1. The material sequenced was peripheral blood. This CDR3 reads CASSSVSPGQGLIIRADTQYF. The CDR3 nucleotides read TGTGCCAGCAGTTCCGTAAGTCCGGGACAGGGGCTGATTATTCGAGCAGATACGCAGTATTTT.